This T cell receptor (beta chain) was observed in a study of early T cells in non-severe SARS-CoV-2 infection (dated by TCRdb to about 2021). General notes on the study: Because TCR sequencing was done on bulk RNA from unsorted whole blood, the alpha and beta chains could not be paired. Overall study outcomes, separate from this receptor: VDJdb matching was skewed toward anti-spike CD8 responses and likely underestimated virus-specific expansions by missing private and CD4 specificities.

This clonotype was seen at least ten times. Its antigen specificity is not known. Per-base qualities were not stored, and no clone one base away is much larger. The CDR3 holds 13 amino acids from the cysteine to the phenylalanine. The DNA shown is the 39-base CDR3, in frame from base 1. Sequences SGDLS (CDR1) and YYNGEE (CDR2) are obtained from the germline V gene. V is cut by 6 bases and J by 2 bases, and the space between the germline ends is 10 bases. This was a case-control study nested in a cohort of healthcare workers in London, UK, who had nasopharyngeal swab PCR tests and blood samples taken every week. Healthcare workers were recruited between 23 and 31 March 2020, during the week of the UK lockdown, and were followed weekly for up to about 15 weeks. Library construction relied on 5' RACE. The sample was run on a NextSeq 500. To correct for sequencing error and PCR bias, the TCR library protocol tagged individual cDNA molecules with unique molecular identifiers. Both TCR alpha and beta chains were sequenced, and tight co-correlation was observed between alpha and beta sequence abundances in each sample. The authors' pipeline ran thus. Decombinator V4 was used to annotate TCR sequences for V gene, J gene and CDR3. Expanded TCRs were defined as changing significantly between any two time points under a Poisson model with p below 0.0001. TCR abundances were normalised to the total number of TCRs sequenced per sample and were expressed as counts per million. TRAV1-2 paired with TRAJ12, TRAJ20 or TRAJ33 defined MAIT TCRs, while TRAV10 paired with TRAJ18 defined iNKT TCRs. VDJdb, accessed on 1 November 2021, was searched for TCRs annotated for CMV, EBV and SARS-CoV-2, and TCRs annotated for more than one antigen were excluded. TCRdb trimmed the raw reads at Q25, called clones with MiXCR and kept productive beta chains. Entries are consolidated by CDR3 protein sequence, retaining the most common genes and DNA. The V and J calls reflect TCRdb's pipeline rather than the authors' work. The sample records some 48,000 distinct CDR3 sequences, 3.5% to 5% of which are singletons. 5.5% to 6.5% of the sample goes to the ten largest clones.

The source material was whole blood. This chain is built from TRBV9 and TRBJ2-3, with TRBD2 tentatively as D gene (6 bases match). The TCR comes from an adult who was a healthcare worker with PCR-confirmed SARS-CoV-2 infection or an uninfected control (not recorded which). The DNA sequence is TGTGCCAGCAACCGGGAGTTCACAGATACGCAGTATTTT. Its amino acids are CASNREFTDTQYF.